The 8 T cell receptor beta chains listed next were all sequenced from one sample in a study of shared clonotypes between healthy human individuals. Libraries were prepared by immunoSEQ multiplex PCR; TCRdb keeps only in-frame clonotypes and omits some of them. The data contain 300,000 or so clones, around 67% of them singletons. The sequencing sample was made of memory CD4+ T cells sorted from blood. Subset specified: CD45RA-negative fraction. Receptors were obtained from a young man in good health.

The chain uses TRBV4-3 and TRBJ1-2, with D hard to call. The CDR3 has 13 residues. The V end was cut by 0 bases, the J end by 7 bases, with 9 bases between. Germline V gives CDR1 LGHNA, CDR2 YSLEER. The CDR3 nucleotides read TGCGCCAGCAGCCAAGATATACGGGCTGGCTACACCTTC. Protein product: CASSQDIRAGYTF.

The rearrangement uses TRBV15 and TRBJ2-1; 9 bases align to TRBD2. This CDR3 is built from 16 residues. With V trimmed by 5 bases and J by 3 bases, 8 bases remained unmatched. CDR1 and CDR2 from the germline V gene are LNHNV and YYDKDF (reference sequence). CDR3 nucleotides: TGTGCCACCAGCGGGGGGACTAGCCGTTTCTACAATGAGCAGTTCTTC. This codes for CATSGGTSRFYNEQFF.

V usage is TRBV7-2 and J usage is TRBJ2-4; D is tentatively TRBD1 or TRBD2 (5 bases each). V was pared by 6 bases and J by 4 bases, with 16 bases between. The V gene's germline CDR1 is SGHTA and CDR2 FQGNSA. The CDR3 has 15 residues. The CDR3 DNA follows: TGTGCCAGCAGATCTAACGAGGGACGGAAAAACATTCAGTACTTC. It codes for CASRSNEGRKNIQYF.

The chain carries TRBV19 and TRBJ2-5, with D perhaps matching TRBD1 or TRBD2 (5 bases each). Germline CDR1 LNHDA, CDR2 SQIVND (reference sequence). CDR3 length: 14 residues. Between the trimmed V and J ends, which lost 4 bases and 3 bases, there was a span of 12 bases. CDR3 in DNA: TGTGCCAGTAGTACGAGGGACGGAAAAGAGACCCAGTACTTC. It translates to CASSTRDGKETQYF.

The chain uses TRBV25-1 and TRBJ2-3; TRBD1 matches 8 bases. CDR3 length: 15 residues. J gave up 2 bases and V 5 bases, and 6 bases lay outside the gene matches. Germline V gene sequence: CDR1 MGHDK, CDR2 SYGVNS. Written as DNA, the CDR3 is TGTGCCAGCAGTTCCTGGACAGGGTTCACAGATACGCAGTATTTT. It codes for CASSSWTGFTDTQYF.

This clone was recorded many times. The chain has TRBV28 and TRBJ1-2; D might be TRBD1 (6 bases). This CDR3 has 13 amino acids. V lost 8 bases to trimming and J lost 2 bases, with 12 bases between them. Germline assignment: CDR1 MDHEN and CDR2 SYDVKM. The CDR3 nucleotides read TGTGCCAGCGGACAACAGGGCAACTATGGCTACACCTTC. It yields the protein CASGQQGNYGYTF.

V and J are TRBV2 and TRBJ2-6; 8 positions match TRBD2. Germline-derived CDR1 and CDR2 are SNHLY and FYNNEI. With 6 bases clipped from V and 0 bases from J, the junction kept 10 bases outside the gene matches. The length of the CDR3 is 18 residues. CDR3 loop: CASSARLASSSGANVLTF. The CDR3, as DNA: TGTGCCAGCAGCGCCCGACTAGCGTCATCCTCTGGGGCCAACGTCCTGACTTTC.

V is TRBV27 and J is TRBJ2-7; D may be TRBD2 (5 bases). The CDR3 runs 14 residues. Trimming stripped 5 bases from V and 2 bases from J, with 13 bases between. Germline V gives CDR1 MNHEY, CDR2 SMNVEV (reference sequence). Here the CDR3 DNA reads TGTGCCAGCAGTGAAAGGACGGGAACCTACGAGCAGTACTTC. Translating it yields CASSERTGTYEQYF.